The rows below give T cell receptor beta chains drawn from one sample of a study of Ad26.COV2.S vaccination and SARS-CoV-2 variants. Only in-frame clones appear in the TCRdb table, and some are missing; sequencing was by immunoSEQ multiplex PCR. This table has roughly 410,000 clones, 80% to 90% appearing once. Sequencing used peripheral blood, obtained in a trial of Ad26.COV2.S vaccine versus placebo. The source is a person between 18 and 60 years old who received the Ad26.COV2.S COVID-19 vaccine or a placebo. The CDR3 runs from the conserved cysteine through the conserved F or W. The D gene is left open where the match is weak. Clone size, where shown, is once, few, many, or a class for clones that have expanded.

V	J	D	size	DNA	CDR3
TRBV11-3	TRBJ1-6	-	once	TGTGCCAGCAGTTCCCCATCCGATCTCAAGCCCCTCCACTTT	CASSSPSDLKPLHF
TRBV25-1	TRBJ2-7	TRBD2	-	TGTGCCAGCAGTGAGCCTAGCGGGAGGCCCCAATCGGAGCAGTACTTC	CASSEPSGRPQSEQYF
TRBV11-3	TRBJ2-5	-	once	TGTGCCAGCAGCTTTATGTACCAAGAGACCCAGTACTTC	CASSFMYQETQYF
TRBV7-2	TRBJ2-1	TRBD2	-	TGTGCCAGCAGCCCGGGACTAGCGCAGTCCTACAATGAGCAGTTCTTC	CASSPGLAQSYNEQFF
TRBV9	TRBJ2-5	-	-	TGTGCCAGCAGCGTAACAGGATGGGATCGGCGGGCAGAGACCCAGTACTTC	CASSVTGWDRRAETQYF
TRBV5-6	TRBJ1-2	-	few	TGTGCCAGCAGCTTCCGGCAGGACGGTAACTATGGCTACACCTTC	CASSFRQDGNYGYTF
TRBV19	TRBJ2-6	-	-	TGTGCCAGTAGTATGTCTACCTCTGGGGCCAACGTCCTGACTTTC	CASSMSTSGANVLTF
TRBV2	TRBJ1-2	-	-	TGTGCCAGCAGTGCCGCGGACTACCGAGGCGGCTACACCTTC	CASSAADYRGGYTF
TRBV5-1	TRBJ2-5	TRBD1	-	TGCGCCAGCAGCTCTGGGACAGGGGGCTTCGGAGAGACCCAGTACTTC	CASSSGTGGFGETQYF
TRBV29-1	TRBJ2-2	-	-	TGCAGCGCTTCATGGAGATCTGGTACCGGGGAGCTGTTTTTT	CSASWRSGTGELFF
TRBV28	TRBJ2-5	TRBD1	few	TGTGCCAGCAGTTTCCCACCAGGGCAGGGGGCAGGGGAGACCCAGTACTTC	CASSFPPGQGAGETQYF
TRBV30	TRBJ1-3	-	-	TGTGCCTGGAGCGCCGCCTGGGGCGGGCCAGGCCGCGGCACCATATATTTT	CAWSAAWGGPGRGTIYF
TRBV9	TRBJ1-1	-	-	TGTGCCAGCAGCTATCGTGAAGCCAACACTGAAGCTTTCTTT	CASSYREANTEAFF
TRBV3-1/TRBV3-2	TRBJ2-7	TRBD2	-	TGTGCCAGCAGCCTCTCTCCTTGGACTAGCGGTATCCACGAGCAGTACTTC	CASSLSPWTSGIHEQYF
TRBV3-1/TRBV3-2	TRBJ1-2	-	-	TGTGCCAGCAGCCAAGATGGGGTAGGGGGGGTTCTCGGCTATGGCTACACCTTC	CASSQDGVGGVLGYGYTF
TRBV24-1	TRBJ2-2	-	-	TGTGCCACCAGGGCAGGGTGGACCGGGAAGCTGTTTTTT	CATRAGWTGKLFF
TRBV19	TRBJ2-1	-	-	TGTGCCAGTAGTCTATCGGGAAGAAACCCCAATGAGCAGTTCTTC	CASSLSGRNPNEQFF
TRBV2	TRBJ1-2	-	-	TGTGCCACCACAGATTTACGGAACTATGGCTACACCTTC	CATTDLRNYGYTF
TRBV4-3	TRBJ1-2	-	-	TGCGCCAGCAGCCAAGTTGACGTGTTGGGAGGTGGCTACACCTTC	CASSQVDVLGGGYTF
TRBV11-3	TRBJ1-3	-	few	TGTGCCAGCAGTCCGCCGCTGGGGGCAGGGGAGTATGGAAACACCATATATTTT	CASSPPLGAGEYGNTIYF
TRBV10-3	TRBJ2-2	-	-	TGTGCCATCAGTGAGTTCGAGGGAGCACGGTCCGGGGAGCTGTTTTTT	CAISEFEGARSGELFF
TRBV7-9	TRBJ2-1	-	-	TGTGCCAGCAGCTTAGCTGGGGGCAATGAGCAGTTCTTC	CASSLAGGNEQFF
TRBV27	TRBJ2-1	-	-	TGTGCCAGCAGTTTACCTTACGGGAGTCGGAATGAGCAGTTCTTC	CASSLPYGSRNEQFF
TRBV12-3/TRBV12-4	TRBJ1-2	-	few	TGTGCCAGCAGTGATACAGGGTACGGCTACACCTTC	CASSDTGYGYTF
TRBV11-3	TRBJ2-4	-	-	TGTGCCAGCAACTCCCGTCAAGGTTACATTCAGTACTTC	CASNSRQGYIQYF
TRBV11-2	TRBJ1-1	-	-	TGTGCCAGCACGGCGGGGGCGAACACTGAAGCTTTCTTT	CASTAGANTEAFF
TRBV6-2/TRBV6-3	TRBJ2-1	-	-	TGTGCCAGCAGTTACTCCATGACGCAGCAGTTCTTC	CASSYSMTQQFF
TRBV6-5	TRBJ1-2	-	-	TGTGCCAGCAGTTACGGGAGCTATGGCTACACCTTC	CASSYGSYGYTF